This is a list of T cell receptor beta chains from one sample in a study of cytomegalovirus exposure and HLA in healthy donors. Some clones are missing from TCRdb's copy, which holds only in-frame ones; the method was immunoSEQ multiplex PCR. Of about 55,000 clones in the sample, more than 80% were seen once. Sequenced input: PBMCs. These receptors all stem from a man between 18 and 35 years old in good health and CMV-seronegative. Both conserved end residues are part of each CDR3. A D gene is named only where the DNA matches it firmly. Size is stated for part of the rows, as once, few or many counts, or as a class when the clone is expanded.

cdr3_nt,cdr3_aa,clone_size,j_call,v_call,d_call
TGTGCCAGCAGGGGTCGCGGAGAGACCCAGTACTTC,CASRGRGETQYF,NA,TRBJ2-5,TRBV7-2,NA
TGTGCCAGCAGCCAAGGTCTTGCGGAGTACAATGAGCAGTTCTTC,CASSQGLAEYNEQFF,NA,TRBJ2-1,TRBV14,NA
TGCAGCGTTGTTTTGGGACAGGGTCCCGATACGCAGTATTTT,CSVVLGQGPDTQYF,NA,TRBJ2-3,TRBV29-1,TRBD1
TGTGCCAGTAGTACCCCCCCGGGGTTCATGGACTTC,CASSTPPGFMDF,NA,TRBJ2-7,TRBV19,NA
TGCGCCAGCGGGTCGGGATTCGGCGGCTACACCTTC,CASGSGFGGYTF,NA,TRBJ1-2,TRBV4-1,NA
TGTGCCACCGGTCAGACCGGGAGAGCCGGGGAGCTGTTTTTT,CATGQTGRAGELFF,once,TRBJ2-2,TRBV13,NA
TGTGCCAGCACCCTAGGGGGTAGCAATCAGCCCCAGCATTTT,CASTLGGSNQPQHF,many,TRBJ1-5,TRBV6-1,NA
TGTGCCAGCTCACCACGGGCAGATAATGAAAAACTGTTTTTT,CASSPRADNEKLFF,NA,TRBJ1-4,TRBV18,NA
TGCGCCAGCAGGCGGGACAGCTATGGCTACACCTTC,CASRRDSYGYTF,NA,TRBJ1-2,TRBV10-2,TRBD1
TGCGCCAGCAGCCAAGTCGACATGGGTTTCCTCTCCTACGAGCAGTACTTC,CASSQVDMGFLSYEQYF,medium-sized,TRBJ2-7,TRBV4-1,NA
TGTGCCAGCAGTAGGCAGGCGAACACCGGGGAGCTGTTTTTT,CASSRQANTGELFF,NA,TRBJ2-2,TRBV28,NA
TGTGCCAGCAGCCCCTCGACAGGGGCCTACGAGCAGTACTTC,CASSPSTGAYEQYF,NA,TRBJ2-7,TRBV11-2,TRBD1
TGTGCCAGCAGCTTGGAGGGTCTTGAGGGTGCGGTGGCTGAAGCTTTCTTT,CASSLEGLEGAVAEAFF,NA,TRBJ1-1,TRBV5-4,NA
TGTGCCAGCAGCCGTACGGGGGTGTCCACAGATACGCAGTATTTT,CASSRTGVSTDTQYF,NA,TRBJ2-3,TRBV6-5,NA
TGTGCCACCAGCAGTAAGGGGTCCCTCTCCTACGAGCAGTACTTC,CATSSKGSLSYEQYF,NA,TRBJ2-7,TRBV15,NA
TGTGCCAGCAGCCCCGGACATTCTGGAAACACCATATATTTT,CASSPGHSGNTIYF,NA,TRBJ1-3,TRBV14,NA
TGTGCCAGCGACAATCACATAGGGGCGGATAGCATGAACACTGAAGCTTTCTTT,CASDNHIGADSMNTEAFF,few,TRBJ1-1,TRBV28,NA
TGTGCCACCAGCAGAGGGCCGGGGGTCCAAGAGACCCAGTACTTC,CATSRGPGVQETQYF,NA,TRBJ2-5,TRBV15,NA